This T cell receptor beta chain was sequenced for a study of cytomegalovirus exposure and HLA in healthy donors (dated by TCRdb to about 2017). Looking at the study overall: An earlier analysis of approximately 590 of the donors reported roughly 270 Gb of sequence data and more than 90 million unique TCR beta sequences from roughly 200 million T cells. An early release covering 550 to 650 HLA-typed donors comprised around 300 gigabases of sequencing data and around 85 million unique TCR sequences. Of the approximately 370 genotyped donors, roughly 80% were placed in the genetic ancestry cluster associated with self-reported Caucasian donors. The aim of the study was to test whether cataloging public T cell receptors could identify signatures of past pathogen exposure. The study used immunosequencing to profile the T cell repertoires of about 670 subjects and linked those repertoires to cytomegalovirus serostatus. Besides the first cohort of some 670 subjects, a separate validation cohort made up of 120 different subjects was used. The study combined high-throughput TCR immunosequencing, statistical association of individual TCRs with disease status, and machine learning to predict cytomegalovirus infection status. In a later analysis, previously published TCR beta repertoires from 666 donors were re-analyzed and high-resolution HLA genotyping was added so that TCR occurrence patterns could be studied. The later analysis used no new phenotypic data to find candidate immune exposures, relying instead on TCR beta sequences and their occurrence across donors. In an earlier analysis of roughly 580 of the donors, high-throughput TCR beta sequencing was used to judge whether each TCR beta V gene segment behaved as functional or pseudogenic. Donor age, sex, ethnicity and CMV serostatus were collected together with the repertoire data. Genome-wide SNP genotypes for about 55% of the 666 donors were used in a later genetic analysis, which treated that subset as a discovery cohort. All discovery cohort repertoires had been generated using a single sequencing platform. HLA typing included class I and class II loci at four-digit resolution. The number of typed donors differed by locus: roughly 620-630 for A, B, C, DRB1 and DQB1; approximately 530 for DQA1; approximately 610 for DPA1; and about 450 for DPB1. Roughly five DR-DQ haplotypes were treated as single units for association and clustering because of strong linkage in the cohort. Among some 410 genotyped donors of the cohort, an average of roughly 240,000 unique TCR beta nucleotide sequences were sequenced per donor, roughly 18% of them non-productive.

Worth noting for this clone: Its antigen remains undetermined. Base-call qualities are not available, and no considerably larger clone is one nucleotide away.

Here is what the overall study found, with its caveats: A later genetic analysis associated a missense DCLRE1C variant with V-gene and J-gene trimming of TCR beta chains, and an independent cohort replicated the association. The only immune exposure information available for the cohort was CMV serostatus. A later analysis reported that several top co-occurrence clusters appeared linked to parvovirus B19, influenza, CMV and Epstein-Barr virus. When HLA alleles, especially DR and DQ, strongly co-occurred, attributing TCR associations to individual alleles was difficult. Correlated functional status among segregating V segments might reflect linkage disequilibrium, but an unknown experimental factor could not be ruled out. In the study, approximately 160 TCR beta chains were listed as associated with cytomegalovirus. Because HLA typing was missing for some donors at each locus, association tests included only the typed subset. In a later analysis, around 17,000 TCR beta sequences were associated with specific HLA alleles at a false discovery rate of 0.05. The presence/absence analyses assumed that sequencing depth was roughly uniform across donors, and that assumption may not be true. The sequencing pipeline was judged likely to have produced a cluster of highly shared sequence variants as a technical artifact. In a later analysis, the rate of TCR association differed among HLA loci, with DRB1 alleles having the most associated TCRs and HLA-C alleles having the fewest. A later genetic analysis reported fewer N-insertions in productive TCRs among donors in an Asian-associated ancestry cluster than the roughly 690-donor mean. In an earlier analysis of 587 of the donors, most TCR beta V segments appeared in productive rearrangements about 87% or about 30% of the time, broadly matching IMGT annotations. A further reported finding was that TCR beta sequences accurately predicted the HLA-A and HLA-B alleles for most subjects in the first cohort. In a later analysis, HLA-associated TCR beta chains showed more clonal expansion and lower generation probabilities than non-associated chains that were equally common. In vitro tests confirmed that three of the cytomegalovirus-associated TCR beta chains recognize cytomegalovirus antigens. The authors suggested that the approach could potentially be generalized to other disease states and immunological phenotypes. The classifier was reported to diagnose cytomegalovirus status with high specificity and sensitivity in both the original and validation cohorts. The 87-base-pair reads could not distinguish some IMGT-functional V segments, including TRBV6-2 and TRBV6-3, so those segments were excluded. Across donors, most TCR sequences were observed very rarely, whereas some public TCRs were present in many individuals. Only TCR beta chains were sequenced in this cohort, and the absence of alpha or paired-chain data limited detectable features. The earlier analysis of 587 of the donors excluded 15 to 20 rarely observed V segments, including chromosome 9 orphons, because counts were too low. According to a later analysis, most CMV-associated TCR beta chains appeared to be HLA-restricted, and the HLA associations seemed to be driven largely by CMV exposure.

Libraries came from the immunoSEQ multiplex PCR assay. The multiplex PCR relied on a mix of 60 forward primers for TCR Vbeta segments and 13 reverse primers for TCR Jbeta segments. The CDR3 region of rearranged TCR beta genes was amplified from genomic DNA with a multiplex PCR assay. On the Illumina HiSeq System, the amplified TCR beta libraries were sequenced as 87-base-pair reads. In the authors' own workflow: In a later analysis, some 80 million unique TCR beta chains were counted across the roughly 610 repertoires, and roughly 9.9 million of these chains were shared by at least two donors. Raw reads were error-corrected and collapsed into unique sequences by a nearest-neighbor algorithm in which closely related sequences were merged to remove PCR and sequencing errors. CDR3 sequences were aligned to IMGT reference sequences to assign V, D and J gene segments. Each retained sequence needed at least a six-nucleotide match to both a V gene segment and a J gene segment. Rearrangements were classified as productive when the CDR3 lacked stop codons and remained in frame with V and J, and all other rearrangements were classified as non-productive. Following IMGT convention, CDR3 was defined as the stretch from the second conserved V-encoded cysteine up to the conserved J-encoded phenylalanine. In an earlier analysis of more than 550 of the donors, sequences lacking an unambiguous match to a single V gene segment were excluded. In an earlier analysis of 587 of the donors, a V segment was called functional when productive rearrangements were above 56.7%, and segregating when the standard deviation between donors exceeded 5%. To diagnose cytomegalovirus status from the catalog of TCR beta chain sequences, a statistical classification framework was built. V and J gene assignment, in a later analysis, came from comparing TCR nucleotide sequences with IMGT/GENE-DB human TR gene sequences. In a later analysis, CDR3 sequences and most-parsimonious VDJ recombination scenarios were assigned using the TCRdist pipeline. In a later analysis, each TCR beta chain was defined by its CDR3 amino acid sequence together with its V-gene family, and reads without a unique V-gene family were excluded. To address suspected cross-contamination and a sequencing artifact, a later analysis removed 450 to 700 highly shared, low-generation-probability nucleotide sequences. In a later analysis, a clonal expansion index was calculated for each public chain from normalized within-repertoire ranks of inferred template counts. Generation probabilities in a later analysis came from a VDJ recombination model fitted to out-of-frame rearrangements, and those results were checked against IGoR. Hypergeometric tests were used in a later analysis to score TCR-TCR, TCR-HLA and TCR-CMV co-occurrence, with a repertoire-size bias correction applied to the TCR pairs. A later analysis estimated false discovery rates by permuting HLA or CMV assignments 20 times. A later analysis grouped co-occurring TCRs with DBSCAN, adding TCRdist sequence similarity when clustering within HLA-allele-positive subsets. For co-occurrence clustering, repertoires with fewer than 30,000 or more than 120,000 public chains were excluded, along with several repertoires with anomalous nucleotide sharing. The clones in this table, taken by TCRdb from immuneACCESS, are in-frame only. Not every clone is retained; where verified, under half of the shortfall comes from an unresolved V gene, and the cause of the rest is unknown. V and J calls and clone size are those listed in that table; D and trimming were worked out from the DNA. The sample contains approximately 170,000 clones, over 70% of them found a single time. The top ten constitute 7.4% of the sample.

The cohort comprised approximately 700 healthy bone marrow donors. All cohort members were sampled while nominally healthy, although unrecorded immune exposures were likely present. The donor tested CMV seropositive and was one of the 289 seropositive cohort members. Every donor gave a peripheral blood sample, and the peripheral blood mononuclear cells from that sample were used for TCR beta sequencing. Genomic DNA extraction from the blood cell samples was performed with the Qiagen DNeasy Blood Extraction Kit. The germline V gene sets CDR1 to MGHRA and CDR2 to YSYEKL. Unmatched junction bases come to 20, with V trimmed by 5 bases and J by 2 bases. The CDR3 holds 19 amino acids from the cysteine to the phenylalanine. The sequence is cut down to CDR3 DNA, 57 bases in frame from base 1.

The sequencing sample was made of PBMCs. The V gene is TRBV4-1 and the J gene is TRBJ1-2; TRBD1 lines up with 7 middle nucleotides. The TCR comes from a male donor in good health and CMV-seropositive. The base sequence is TGCGCCAGCAGCATCACAGACCGGGACAGAGAGACTTTAAACTATGGCTACACCTTC. The encoded protein is CASSITDRDRETLNYGYTF.